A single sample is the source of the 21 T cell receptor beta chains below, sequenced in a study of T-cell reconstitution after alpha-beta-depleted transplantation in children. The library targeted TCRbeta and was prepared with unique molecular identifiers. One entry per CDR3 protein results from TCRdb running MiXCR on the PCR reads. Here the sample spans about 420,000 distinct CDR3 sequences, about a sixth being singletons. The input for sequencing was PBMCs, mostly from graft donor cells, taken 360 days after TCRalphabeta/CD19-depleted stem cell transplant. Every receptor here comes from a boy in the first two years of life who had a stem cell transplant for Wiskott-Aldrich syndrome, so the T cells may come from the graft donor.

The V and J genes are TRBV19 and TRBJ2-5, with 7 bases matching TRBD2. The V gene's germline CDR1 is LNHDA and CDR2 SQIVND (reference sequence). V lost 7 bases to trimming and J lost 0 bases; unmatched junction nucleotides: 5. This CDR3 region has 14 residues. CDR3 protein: CASTEGLHQETQYF. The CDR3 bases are TGTGCCAGTACCGAGGGACTACACCAAGAGACCCAGTACTTC.

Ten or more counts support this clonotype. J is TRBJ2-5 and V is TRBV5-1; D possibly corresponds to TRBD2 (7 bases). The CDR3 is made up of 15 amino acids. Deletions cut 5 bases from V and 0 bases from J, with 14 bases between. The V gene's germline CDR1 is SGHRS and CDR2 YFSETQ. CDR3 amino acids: CASSPWGGHQETQYF. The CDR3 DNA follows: TGCGCCAGCAGTCCCTGGGGGGGCCACCAAGAGACCCAGTACTTC.

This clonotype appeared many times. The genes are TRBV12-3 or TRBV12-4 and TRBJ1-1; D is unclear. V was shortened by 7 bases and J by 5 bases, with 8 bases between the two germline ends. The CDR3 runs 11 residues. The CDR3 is CASTVYTEAFF. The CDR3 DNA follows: TGTGCCAGCACCGTCTATACTGAAGCTTTCTTT.

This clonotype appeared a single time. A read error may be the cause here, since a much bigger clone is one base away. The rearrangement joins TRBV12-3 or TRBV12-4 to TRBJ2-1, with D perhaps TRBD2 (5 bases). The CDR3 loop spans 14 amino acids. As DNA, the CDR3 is TGTGCCAGCACCCCTGGGAGCTCCTACAATGAGCAGCTCTTC. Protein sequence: CASTPGSSYNEQLF.

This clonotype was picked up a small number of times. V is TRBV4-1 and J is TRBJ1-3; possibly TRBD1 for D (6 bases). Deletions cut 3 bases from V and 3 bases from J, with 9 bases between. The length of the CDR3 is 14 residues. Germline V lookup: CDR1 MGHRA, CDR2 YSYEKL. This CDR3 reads CASSHRGSGNTIYF. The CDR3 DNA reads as TGCGCCAGCAGCCACAGGGGTAGTGGAAACACCATATATTTT.

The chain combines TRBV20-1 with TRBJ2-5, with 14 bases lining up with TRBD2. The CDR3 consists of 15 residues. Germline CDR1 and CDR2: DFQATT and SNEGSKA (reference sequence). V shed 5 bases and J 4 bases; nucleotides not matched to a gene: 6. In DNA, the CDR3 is TGCAGTGCTGGGGCCGGGACTAGCGGGGGAGAGACCCAGTACTTC. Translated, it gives CSAGAGTSGGETQYF.

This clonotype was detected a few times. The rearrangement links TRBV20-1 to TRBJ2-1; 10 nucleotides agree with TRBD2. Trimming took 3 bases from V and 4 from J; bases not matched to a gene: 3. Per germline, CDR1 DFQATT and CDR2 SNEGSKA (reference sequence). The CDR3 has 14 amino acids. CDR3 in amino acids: CSASSSGSYNEQFF. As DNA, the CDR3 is TGCAGTGCTAGTTCTAGCGGGAGTTACAATGAGCAGTTCTTC.

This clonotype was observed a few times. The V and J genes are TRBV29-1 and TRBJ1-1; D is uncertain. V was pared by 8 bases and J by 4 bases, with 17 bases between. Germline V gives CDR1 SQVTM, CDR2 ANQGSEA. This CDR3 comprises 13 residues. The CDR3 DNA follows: TGCAGCCATGTACCCCGTTGGGGCACTGAAGCTTTCTTT. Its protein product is CSHVPRWGTEAFF.

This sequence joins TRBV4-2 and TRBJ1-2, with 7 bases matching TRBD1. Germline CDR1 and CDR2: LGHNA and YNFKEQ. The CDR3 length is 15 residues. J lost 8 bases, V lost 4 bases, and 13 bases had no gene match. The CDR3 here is CASSLEQGRLLGYTF. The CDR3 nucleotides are TGTGCCAGCAGCCTCGAACAGGGGAGATTGTTGGGCTACACCTTC.

CDR3 coding DNA: TGTGCCAGCAGTCATCTAGCGGGAGGGTACAATGAGCAGTTCTTC. Its translation: CASSHLAGGYNEQFF. The V call is TRBV16, the J call TRBJ2-1, with TRBD2 identical over 12 bases. With V trimmed by 6 bases and J by 4 bases, 4 bases remained unmatched. The germline V gene encodes CDR1 KGHSY and CDR2 FQNENV. CDR3 size: 15 residues.

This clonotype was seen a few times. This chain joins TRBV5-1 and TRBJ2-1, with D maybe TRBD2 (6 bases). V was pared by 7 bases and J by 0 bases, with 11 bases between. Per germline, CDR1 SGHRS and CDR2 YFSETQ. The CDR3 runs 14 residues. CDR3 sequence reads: CASRKEGSYNEQFF. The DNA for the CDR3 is TGCGCCAGCCGTAAGGAGGGCTCCTACAATGAGCAGTTCTTC.

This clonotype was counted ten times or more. The DNA for the CDR3 is TGTGCCAGCTATGGTGGCGGGGGCCCCTACAATGAGCAGTTCTTC. Its translation is CASYGGGGPYNEQFF. The chain has TRBV2 and TRBJ2-1, with a weak D call TRBD2 (7 bases). Germline values: CDR1 SNHLY, CDR2 FYNNEI. Trimming left V 8 bases short and J 2 bases short, with 16 bases between. This CDR3 has 15 residues.

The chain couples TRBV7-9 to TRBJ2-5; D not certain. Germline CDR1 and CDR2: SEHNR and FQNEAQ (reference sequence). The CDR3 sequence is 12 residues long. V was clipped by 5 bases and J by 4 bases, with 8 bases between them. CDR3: CASSPRAETQYF. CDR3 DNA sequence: TGTGCCAGCAGCCCGCGCGCAGAGACCCAGTACTTC. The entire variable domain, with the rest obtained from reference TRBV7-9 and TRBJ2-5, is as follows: DTGVSQNPRHKITKRGQNVTFRCDPISEHNRLYWYRQTLGQGPEFLTYFQNEAQLEKSRLLSDRFSAERPKGSFSTLEIQRTEQGDSAMYLCASSPRAETQYFGPGTRLLVL.

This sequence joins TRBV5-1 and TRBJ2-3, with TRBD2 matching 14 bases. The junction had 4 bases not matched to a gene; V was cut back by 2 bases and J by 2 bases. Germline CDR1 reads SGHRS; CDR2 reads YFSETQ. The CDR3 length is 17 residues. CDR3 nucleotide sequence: TGCGCCAGCAGCTTCGGACTAGCGGGGGGTTCCACAGATACGCAGTATTTT. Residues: CASSFGLAGGSTDTQYF. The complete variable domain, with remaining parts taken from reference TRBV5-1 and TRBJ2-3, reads KAGVTQTPRYLIKTRGQQVTLSCSPISGHRSVSWYQQTPGQGLQFLFEYFSETQRNKGNFPGRFSGRQFSNSRSEMNVSTLELGDSALYLCASSFGLAGGSTDTQYFGPGTRLTVL.

The CDR3 nucleotides are TGTGCCAGCAGTTACCTAGCGCGGGCCAAAAACATTCAGTACTTC. As protein: CASSYLARAKNIQYF. The chain links TRBV6-2 or TRBV6-3 to TRBJ2-4; TRBD2 is a possible D gene (6 bases). This CDR3 has 15 residues. The V gene lost 2 bases and the J gene lost 1 base, with 9 bases spanning the gap. Germline values: CDR1 MNHEY, CDR2 SVGEGT.

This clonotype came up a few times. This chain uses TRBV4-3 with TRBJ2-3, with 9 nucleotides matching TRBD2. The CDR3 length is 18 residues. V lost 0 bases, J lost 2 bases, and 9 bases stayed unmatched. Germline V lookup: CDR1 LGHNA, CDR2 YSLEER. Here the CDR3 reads CASSQDGPSGLATDTQYF. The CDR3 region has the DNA TGCGCCAGCAGCCAAGATGGGCCCTCGGGACTAGCCACAGATACGCAGTATTTT.

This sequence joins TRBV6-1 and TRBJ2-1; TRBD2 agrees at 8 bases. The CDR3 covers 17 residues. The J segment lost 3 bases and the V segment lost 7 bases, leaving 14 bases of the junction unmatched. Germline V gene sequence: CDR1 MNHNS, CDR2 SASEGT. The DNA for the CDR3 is TGTGCCAGCAAATCCGGCCGAGGACTAGCAGACTACAATGAGCAGTTCTTC. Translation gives CASKSGRGLADYNEQFF.

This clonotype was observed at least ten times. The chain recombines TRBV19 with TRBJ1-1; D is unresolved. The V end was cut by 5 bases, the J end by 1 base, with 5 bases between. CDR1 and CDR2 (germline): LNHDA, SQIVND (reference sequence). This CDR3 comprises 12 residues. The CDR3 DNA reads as TGTGCCAGTAGTGGGGAGAACACTGAAGCTTTCTTT. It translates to CASSGENTEAFF.

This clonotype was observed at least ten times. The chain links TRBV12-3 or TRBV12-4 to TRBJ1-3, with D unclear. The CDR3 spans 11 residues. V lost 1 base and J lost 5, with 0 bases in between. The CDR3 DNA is TGTGCCAGCAGTTTAGGAAACACCATATATTTT. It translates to CASSLGNTIYF.

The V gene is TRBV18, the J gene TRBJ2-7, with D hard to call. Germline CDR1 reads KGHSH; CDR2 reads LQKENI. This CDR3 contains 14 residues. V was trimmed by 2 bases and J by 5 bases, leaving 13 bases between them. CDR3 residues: CASSPSRNNHEQYF. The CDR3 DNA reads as TGTGCCAGCTCACCATCAAGAAATAATCACGAGCAGTACTTC. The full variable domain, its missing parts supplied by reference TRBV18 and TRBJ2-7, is NAGVMQNPRHLVRRRGQEARLRCSPMKGHSHVYWYRQLPEEGLKFMVYLQKENIIDESGMPKERFSAEFPKEGPSILRIQQVVRGDSAAYFCASSPSRNNHEQYFGPGTRLTVT.

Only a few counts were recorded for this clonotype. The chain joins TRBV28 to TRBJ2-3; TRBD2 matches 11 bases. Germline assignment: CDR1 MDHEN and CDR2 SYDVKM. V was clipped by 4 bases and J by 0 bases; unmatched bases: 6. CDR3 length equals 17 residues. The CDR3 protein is CASSSGGLAASTDTQYF. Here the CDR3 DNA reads TGTGCCAGCAGTTCCGGGGGACTAGCGGCTAGCACAGATACGCAGTATTTT.